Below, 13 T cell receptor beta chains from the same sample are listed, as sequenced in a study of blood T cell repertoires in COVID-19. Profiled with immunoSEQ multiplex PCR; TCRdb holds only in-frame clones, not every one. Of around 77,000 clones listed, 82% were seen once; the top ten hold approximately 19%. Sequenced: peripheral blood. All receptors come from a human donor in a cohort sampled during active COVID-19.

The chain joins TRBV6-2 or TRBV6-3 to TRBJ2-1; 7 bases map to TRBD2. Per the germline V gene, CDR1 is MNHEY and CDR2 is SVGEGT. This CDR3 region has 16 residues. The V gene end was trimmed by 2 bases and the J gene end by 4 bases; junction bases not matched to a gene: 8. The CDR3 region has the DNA TGTGCCAGCAGTTACAACGGGCGGGGGATATACAATGAGCAGTTCTTC. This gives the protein CASSYNGRGIYNEQFF.

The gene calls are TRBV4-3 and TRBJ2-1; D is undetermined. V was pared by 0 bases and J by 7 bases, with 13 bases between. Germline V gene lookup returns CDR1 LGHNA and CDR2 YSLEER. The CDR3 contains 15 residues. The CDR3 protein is CASSQDWAGPNEQFF. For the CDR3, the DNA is TGCGCCAGCAGCCAAGATTGGGCTGGGCCTAATGAGCAGTTCTTC.

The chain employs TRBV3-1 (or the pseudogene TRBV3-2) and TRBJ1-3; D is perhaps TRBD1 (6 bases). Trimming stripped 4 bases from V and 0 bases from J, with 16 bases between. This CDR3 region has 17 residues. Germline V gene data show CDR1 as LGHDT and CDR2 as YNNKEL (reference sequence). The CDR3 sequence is CASSPEGGPNSGNTIYF. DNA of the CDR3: TGTGCCAGCAGCCCGGAAGGGGGACCGAACTCTGGAAACACCATATATTTT.

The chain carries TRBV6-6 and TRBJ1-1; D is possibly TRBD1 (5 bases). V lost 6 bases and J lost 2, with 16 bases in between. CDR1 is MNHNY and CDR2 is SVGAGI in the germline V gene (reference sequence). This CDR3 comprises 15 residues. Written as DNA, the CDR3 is TGTGCCAGCAGGGCAGCCCTCGACAGAAACACTGAAGCTTTCTTT. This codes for CASRAALDRNTEAFF.

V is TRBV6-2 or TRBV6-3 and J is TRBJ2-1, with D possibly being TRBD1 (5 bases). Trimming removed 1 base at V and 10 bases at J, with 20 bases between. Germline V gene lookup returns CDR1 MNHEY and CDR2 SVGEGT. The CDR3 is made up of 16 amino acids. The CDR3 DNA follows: TGTGCCAGCAGTTACTATTTGGGTTCCGCAGGGTTAGAGCAGTTCTTC. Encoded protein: CASSYYLGSAGLEQFF.

CDR3 residues: CASSLAGGFYEQYF. The CDR3 nucleotides are TGTGCCAGCAGCTTAGCGGGGGGCTTTTACGAGCAGTACTTC. This sequence joins TRBV5-4 and TRBJ2-7; 9 nucleotides align to TRBD2. Germline V gene sequence: CDR1 SGHNT, CDR2 YYREEE (reference sequence). The V gene end was trimmed by 2 bases and the J gene end by 4 bases; junction bases not matched to a gene: 4. The CDR3 spans 14 residues.

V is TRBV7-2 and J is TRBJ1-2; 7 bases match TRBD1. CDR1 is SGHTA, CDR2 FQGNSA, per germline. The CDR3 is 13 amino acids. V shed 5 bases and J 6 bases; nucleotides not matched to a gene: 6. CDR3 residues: CASSLGGDDGYTF. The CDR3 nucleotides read TGTGCCAGCAGCCTAGGGGGCGATGATGGCTACACCTTC.

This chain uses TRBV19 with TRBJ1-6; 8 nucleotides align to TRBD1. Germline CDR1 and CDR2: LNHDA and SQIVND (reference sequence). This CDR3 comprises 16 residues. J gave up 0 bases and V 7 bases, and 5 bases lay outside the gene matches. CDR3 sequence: CASTGQGNSYNSPLHF. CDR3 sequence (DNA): TGTGCCAGTACCGGACAGGGCAACTCCTATAATTCACCCCTCCACTTT.

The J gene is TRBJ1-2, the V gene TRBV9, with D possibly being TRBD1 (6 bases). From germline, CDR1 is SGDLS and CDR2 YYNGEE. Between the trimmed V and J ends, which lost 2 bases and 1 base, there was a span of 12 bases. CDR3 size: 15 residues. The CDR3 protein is CASSVAGAHNYGYTF. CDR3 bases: TGTGCCAGCAGCGTGGCAGGGGCCCATAACTATGGCTACACCTTC.

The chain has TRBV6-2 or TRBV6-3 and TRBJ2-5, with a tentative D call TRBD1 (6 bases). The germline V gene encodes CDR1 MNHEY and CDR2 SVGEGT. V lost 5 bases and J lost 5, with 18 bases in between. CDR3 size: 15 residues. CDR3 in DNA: TGTGCCAGCAGTCTCCTGGGACACCGGGGTGAGACCCAGTACTTC. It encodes CASSLLGHRGETQYF.

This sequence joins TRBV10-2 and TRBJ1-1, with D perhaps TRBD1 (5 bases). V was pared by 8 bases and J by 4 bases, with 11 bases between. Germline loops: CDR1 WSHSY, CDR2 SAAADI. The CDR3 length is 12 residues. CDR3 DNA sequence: TGCGCCAGCTCCATTGGGGCCACTGAAGCTTTCTTT. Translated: CASSIGATEAFF.

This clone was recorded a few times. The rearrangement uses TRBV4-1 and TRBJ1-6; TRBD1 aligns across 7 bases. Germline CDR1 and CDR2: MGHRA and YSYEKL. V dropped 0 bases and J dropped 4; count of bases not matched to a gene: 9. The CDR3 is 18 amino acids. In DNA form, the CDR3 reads TGCGCCAGCAGCCAAGACTTTGTACAGACAGGGTATAATTCACCCCTCCACTTT. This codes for CASSQDFVQTGYNSPLHF.

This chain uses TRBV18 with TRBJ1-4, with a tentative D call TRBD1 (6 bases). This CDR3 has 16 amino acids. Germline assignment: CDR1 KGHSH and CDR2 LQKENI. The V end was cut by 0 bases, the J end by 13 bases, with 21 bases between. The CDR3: CASSPPIRTDMLRLFF. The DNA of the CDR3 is TGTGCCAGCTCACCACCGATCCGGACAGACATGTTAAGACTGTTTTTT.